What follows is one TCR beta chain and its context. Antigen unknown. Assays examined around 100,000 TCR templates per sample. Sequencing used immunoSEQ multiplex PCR; TCRdb keeps in-frame clones, though not all of them. The sample records roughly 100,000 clones, approximately 93% being singletons. The record originates from a study of siplizumab effects on memory and regulatory T cells. Study-wide results and caveats: Naive or memory phenotype assignment was not possible for roughly 80-95% of proliferating CD4+ or CD8+ clones. Significantly reduced by siplizumab was the cumulative frequency of alloreactive sequences, namely those traceable to unstimulated CD4+ memory cells.

This CDR3 spans 14 amino acids. Per germline, CDR1 SGHTA and CDR2 FQGTGA. Between the trimmed V and J ends, which lost 2 bases and 5 bases, there was a span of 10 bases. The V call is TRBV7-3, the J call TRBJ2-1; D is uncertain. Material for sequencing was CD8+ T cells sorted from blood. This TCR was sampled from a human donor in good health. CDR3 coding DNA: TGTGCCAGCAGCTTAGAGCCAGATAACAATGAGCAGTTCTTC. Translation: CASSLEPDNNEQFF.